The 18 T cell receptor beta chains reported below all come from one sample, sequenced in a study of shared clonotypes between healthy human individuals (dated by TCRdb to the early 2020s). Library prep was done by the immunoSEQ multiplex PCR assay. The clones in this table, taken by TCRdb from immuneACCESS, are in-frame only. Not every clone is retained; where verified, under half of the shortfall comes from an unresolved V gene, and the cause of the rest is unknown. The table for this sample lists about 1 million clones; around four fifths of them were counted only once. The leading ten clones occupy 1.4% of the sample. Input material: memory CD4+ T cells sorted from blood. In the paper's terms, the cell subset or site label means: CD45RA-negative fraction. These receptors came from a young man in good health.

The rearrangement uses TRBV11-2 and TRBJ2-5, with a tentative D call TRBD1 (6 bases). The CDR3 sequence is 11 residues long. CDR1 is SGHAT, CDR2 FQNNGV, per germline. Trimming left V 10 bases short and J 9 bases short, with 15 bases between. The CDR3 spells CAILFGGSQYF. The CDR3 nucleotides read TGTGCCATCCTCTTTGGGGGCTCCCAGTACTTC.

The chain links TRBV15 to TRBJ2-7; weak D call: TRBD2 (6 bases). The V gene lost 6 bases and the J gene lost 0 bases, with 15 bases spanning the gap. The CDR3 totals 15 residues. CDR1 LNHNV and CDR2 YYDKDF come from the germline V gene (reference sequence). CDR3 amino acids: CATRGGGSLSYEQYF. Here the CDR3 DNA reads TGTGCCACCAGGGGGGGTGGGAGCCTCTCCTACGAGCAGTACTTC.

V usage is TRBV2 and J usage is TRBJ2-1; no clear D. CDR1 and CDR2 (germline): SNHLY, FYNNEI. The ends were cut back, 3 bases at V and 7 bases at J, with 19 bases in the middle. The CDR3 extends over 16 amino acids. Here the CDR3 DNA reads TGTGCCAGCAGTGAGACCGGATCAGGAATTGTAAATGAGCAGTTCTTC. It encodes CASSETGSGIVNEQFF.

J is TRBJ1-2 and V is TRBV19; 7 bases match TRBD1. This CDR3 is built from 15 residues. V lost 5 bases and J lost 2; bases outside the gene matches: 8. The germline V gene has CDR1 LNHDA and CDR2 SQIVND (reference sequence). This CDR3 is CASSARQGQNYGYTF. The CDR3 DNA reads as TGTGCCAGTAGTGCCCGACAGGGACAAAACTATGGCTACACCTTC.

As concerns this clone: Other DNA variants within this sample encode the same CDR3. The chain is built from TRBV18 and TRBJ1-6; TRBD1 matches at 9 bases. V gave up 3 bases and J gave up 9 bases; unmatched junction bases: 6. CDR3 length: 15 residues. CDR1 is KGHSH, CDR2 LQKENI, per germline. The DNA for the CDR3 is TGTGCCAGCTCACCCATCGACAGGGGGGGTTCACCCCTCCACTTT. Its protein is CASSPIDRGGSPLHF.

This clone was picked up a small number of times. The chain employs TRBV30 and TRBJ1-2, with 12 bases identical to TRBD1. Trimming took 2 bases from V and 7 from J; bases not matched to a gene: 8. The CDR3 is 15 residues long. Germline V gene lookup returns CDR1 GTSNPN and CDR2 SVGIG (reference sequence). CDR3 loop: CAWSRGTGGQSGYTF. The DNA of the CDR3 is TGTGCCTGGAGTAGAGGGACAGGGGGCCAGAGTGGCTACACCTTC.

On this clone itself: The identical CDR3 is also encoded by other nucleotide sequences in the sample. The chain employs TRBV19 and TRBJ1-1; tentative D call: TRBD1 (5 bases). The CDR3 runs 13 residues. Trimming left V 3 bases short and J 5 bases short, with 10 bases between. Germline V CDR1 and CDR2: LNHDA, SQIVND (reference sequence). The CDR3 loop reads CASSMGVGTEAFF. The CDR3 DNA follows: TGTGCCAGTAGTATGGGGGTCGGGACTGAAGCTTTCTTT.

The CDR3 DNA is TGTGCCAGCAGCCCCGAGGACAGGGCTCACGAGCAGTACTTC. Protein sequence: CASSPEDRAHEQYF. The rearrangement joins TRBV6-5 to TRBJ2-5; 8 bases align to TRBD1. The DNA end favors TRBJ2-7, so the J call may be wrong. Germline assignment: CDR1 MNHEY and CDR2 SVGAGI. The CDR3 is 14 residues long.

This clone was seen more than once but under ten times. The chain carries TRBV4-1 and TRBJ2-1; the match to TRBD2 covers 12 bases. There are 18 residues in the CDR3. Trimming took 4 bases from V and 7 from J; bases not matched to a gene: 14. Per germline, CDR1 MGHRA and CDR2 YSYEKL. CDR3 DNA sequence: TGCGCCAGCAGCCCGAGCCCTCTACTAGCGGGAGGAGGAAATGAGCAGTTCTTC. Residues: CASSPSPLLAGGGNEQFF.

This chain joins TRBV6-6 and TRBJ2-5, with TRBD1 identical over 10 bases. The CDR3 is 15 amino acids. Germline V gene sequence: CDR1 MNHNY, CDR2 SVGAGI (reference sequence). The J segment lost 5 bases and the V segment lost 8 bases, leaving 11 bases of the junction unmatched. CDR3 bases: TGTGCCAGCTGCCCCCGGGACAGGGGCTTCGAGACCCAGTACTTC. It codes for CASCPRDRGFETQYF.

Of note for this clone: The identical CDR3 is also encoded by other nucleotide sequences in the sample. This chain joins TRBV7-2 and TRBJ2-7; D is unclear. The length of the CDR3 is 12 residues. CDR1 and CDR2 (germline): SGHTA, FQGNSA. V was clipped by 1 base and J by 6 bases, with 7 bases between them. The CDR3 loop reads CASSLDFTEQYF. As DNA, the CDR3 is TGTGCCAGCAGCTTAGACTTTACCGAGCAGTACTTC.

The genes are TRBV7-9 and TRBJ2-3; D is perhaps TRBD1 or TRBD2 (5 bases each). V was trimmed by 1 base and J by 6 bases, leaving 14 bases between them. This CDR3 has 15 amino acids. Germline V gene data show CDR1 as SEHNR and CDR2 as FQNEAQ (reference sequence). The CDR3 reads CASSLGGTSGDTQYF. The CDR3 DNA reads TGTGCCAGCAGCTTAGGTGGGACCTCGGGGGATACGCAGTATTTT.

Written as DNA, the CDR3 is TGTGCCTGGGGGAGGGGCGCACGGGGTACAGATACGCAGTATTTT. Its translation: CAWGRGARGTDTQYF. This chain links TRBV30 with TRBJ2-3, with 7 bases lining up with TRBD2. Germline-derived CDR1 and CDR2 are GTSNPN and SVGIG (reference sequence). The CDR3 totals 15 residues. V dropped 5 bases and J dropped 3; count of bases not matched to a gene: 11.

The J gene is TRBJ2-7, the V gene TRBV5-6, with no clear D. From germline, CDR1 is SGHDT and CDR2 YYEEEE. The V and J ends lost 4 bases and 4 bases respectively, with 9 bases between them. The CDR3 is made up of 12 amino acids. The CDR3 nucleotides read TGTGCCAGCAGCCGACTCGGGTACGAGCAGTACTTC. Translating it yields CASSRLGYEQYF.

The chain couples TRBV19 to TRBJ2-1, with 7 bases that match TRBD1. The CDR3 length is 16 residues. Germline CDR1 LNHDA, CDR2 SQIVND (reference sequence). V shed 5 bases and J 2 bases; nucleotides not matched to a gene: 9. The CDR3 protein is CASSVKTGYPYNEQFF. In DNA form, the CDR3 reads TGTGCCAGTAGTGTCAAGACAGGGTACCCCTACAATGAGCAGTTCTTC.

The rearrangement links TRBV28 to TRBJ1-3, with no clear D. Germline CDR1 reads MDHEN; CDR2 reads SYDVKM. Trimming left V 4 bases short and J 2 bases short, with 12 bases between. The CDR3 consists of 15 residues. The CDR3 bases are TGTGCCAGCAGTTCAAGCGGGTTAACTGGAAACACCATATATTTT. Encoded protein: CASSSSGLTGNTIYF.

This clone showed up just a few times. The chain carries TRBV19 and TRBJ1-5; TRBD1 aligns across 8 bases. V dropped 10 bases and J dropped 3; count of bases not matched to a gene: 5. The CDR3 is 13 amino acids. Germline CDR1 LNHDA, CDR2 SQIVND (reference sequence). The CDR3 here is CAITGGLNQPQHF. The CDR3 DNA reads TGTGCCATCACAGGGGGTCTCAATCAGCCCCAGCATTTT. The full variable domain, its missing parts supplied by reference TRBV19 and TRBJ1-5, is DGGITQSPKYLFRKEGQNVTLSCEQNLNHDAMYWYRQDPGQGLRLIYYSQIVNDFQKGDIAEGYSVSREKKESFPLTVTSAQKNPTAFYLCAITGGLNQPQHFGDGTRLSIL.

This clone was detected only a few times. Within the sample, other DNA sequences also encode this same CDR3. The chain couples TRBV5-1 to TRBJ1-6, with a tentative D call TRBD1 (5 bases). Germline V lookup: CDR1 SGHRS, CDR2 YFSETQ. This CDR3 has 15 residues. Trimming shortened V by 0 bases and J by 8 bases, and 12 bases separated the two germline ends. CDR3 in DNA: TGCGCCAGCAGCTTGGAGGGGAGGTGGGATTCACCCCTCCACTTT. Encoded protein: CASSLEGRWDSPLHF.